These 23 T cell receptor beta chains originate from one sample sequenced in a study of radiation and T cells in renal cell carcinoma. The treatment here: treatment-naive control, cytoreductive nephrectomy. Profiling relied on immunoSEQ multiplex PCR, and the TCRdb table lists in-frame clones only, not all of them. The data show 20,000 to 30,000 clones, roughly 50% seen once. Sample: tumor tissue, taken from a patient whose treatment was nephrectomy without radiotherapy. These receptor sequences come from a man aged 35 to 55 with renal cell carcinoma.

V gene TRBV9 combines with J gene TRBJ2-3; perhaps D is TRBD1 or TRBD2 (5 bases each). CDR3 length: 15 amino acids. CDR1 SGDLS and CDR2 YYNGEE come from the germline V gene. Trimming took 4 bases from V and 2 from J, leaving 14 bases between them. The CDR3 DNA reads TGTGCCAGCAGCCCCCGGGACGGAACCACAGATACGCAGTATTTT. The encoded protein is CASSPRDGTTDTQYF.

The J gene is TRBJ1-4, the V gene TRBV18; 8 bases agree with TRBD1. CDR1 is KGHSH and CDR2 is LQKENI in the germline V gene. CDR3 size: 16 residues. The J segment lost 4 bases and the V segment lost 3 bases, leaving 7 bases of the junction unmatched. The CDR3 DNA follows: TGTGCCAGCTCACCTCAAGGACAGGGCGTTAATGAAAAACTGTTTTTT. It encodes CASSPQGQGVNEKLFF.

Here the CDR3 reads CASSEVNYEQYF. Written as DNA, the CDR3 is TGTGCCAGCAGTGAGGTTAACTACGAGCAGTACTTC. This sequence joins TRBV6-1 and TRBJ2-7, with D unclear. Germline-derived CDR1 and CDR2 are MNHNS and SASEGT. There are 12 residues in the CDR3. The germline V and J ends were trimmed by 3 bases and 3 bases, with 6 bases remaining between them.

The rearrangement links TRBV9 to TRBJ1-1, with D uncertain. Per the germline V gene, CDR1 is SGDLS and CDR2 is YYNGEE. The CDR3 has 14 amino acids. Trimming took off 8 bases at V and 5 bases at J, with 19 bases between the two ends. CDR3 sequence: CASSPGFSRTEAFF. CDR3 bases: TGTGCCAGTAGTCCAGGATTCTCGCGGACTGAAGCTTTCTTT.

The rearrangement joins TRBV7-2 to TRBJ1-3, with a tentative D call TRBD1 (5 bases). Between the trimmed V and J ends, which lost 4 bases and 3 bases, there was a span of 25 bases. The CDR3 runs to 19 residues. Per the germline V gene, CDR1 is SGHTA and CDR2 is FQGNSA. CDR3 sequence reads: CASSSRYGGGAGLGNTIYF. The CDR3 bases are TGTGCCAGCAGCTCACGTTACGGGGGGGGAGCAGGTCTTGGAAACACCATATATTTT.

The chain is built from TRBV5-1 and TRBJ2-1; no definite D call. The CDR3 consists of 14 residues. The germline V gene has CDR1 SGHRS and CDR2 YFSETQ. V was clipped by 0 bases and J by 8 bases, with 12 bases between them. CDR3 protein: CASSLAVRIDEQFF. In DNA, the CDR3 is TGCGCCAGCAGCTTGGCTGTTAGGATCGATGAGCAGTTCTTC.

This clone ranks as medium-sized. This chain connects TRBV9 to TRBJ1-1, with TRBD1 identical over 9 bases. From germline, CDR1 is SGDLS and CDR2 YYNGEE. The trim removed 3 bases at V and 0 bases at J, leaving 3 bases unmatched. CDR3 length equals 15 residues. The CDR3 nucleotides read TGTGCCAGCAGCGGGGGGGACAGGGTGAACACTGAAGCTTTCTTT. It yields the protein CASSGGDRVNTEAFF.

V gene TRBV13 combines with J gene TRBJ2-3, with TRBD2 matching 11 bases. The germline gives CDR1 PRHDT, CDR2 FYEKMQ (reference sequence). V shed 3 bases and J 3 bases; nucleotides not matched to a gene: 2. The CDR3 has 15 residues. The CDR3 is CASSFRLAGTDTQYF. CDR3 bases: TGTGCCAGCAGCTTTCGACTAGCGGGGACAGATACGCAGTATTTT.

By sample fraction, this clone is medium-sized. The chain links TRBV18 to TRBJ2-3; maybe TRBD1 (6 bases). The length of the CDR3 is 15 residues. Trimming took off 8 bases at V and 4 bases at J, with 19 bases between the two ends. The germline V gene has CDR1 KGHSH and CDR2 LQKENI. CDR3 residues: CASTRGTTEPDTQYF. CDR3 sequence (DNA): TGTGCCAGCACAAGGGGGACCACAGAGCCAGATACGCAGTATTTT. The complete variable domain, with remaining parts taken from reference TRBV18 and TRBJ2-3, reads NAGVMQNPRHLVRRRGQEARLRCSPMKGHSHVYWYRQLPEEGLKFMVYLQKENIIDESGMPKERFSAEFPKEGPSILRIQQVVRGDSAAYFCASTRGTTEPDTQYFGPGTRLTVL.

This clone came up a few times. The chain carries TRBV7-9 and TRBJ2-1; tentatively, D is TRBD1 or TRBD2 (5 bases each). This CDR3 spans 14 amino acids. Germline-derived CDR1 and CDR2 are SEHNR and FQNEAQ (reference sequence). Trimming pared 3 bases from V and 6 bases from J, leaving 12 bases between. In DNA, the CDR3 is TGTGCCAGCAGCTTGGGACCGGGACCCAATGAGCAGTTCTTC. Protein: CASSLGPGPNEQFF.

The chain links TRBV14 to TRBJ2-5; D is tentatively TRBD1 or TRBD2 (6 bases each). The length of the CDR3 is 15 residues. Trimming removed 4 bases from V and 4 bases from J, with 16 bases in between. Germline loops: CDR1 SGHDN, CDR2 FVKESK. The CDR3 reads CASSLTWTGAETQYF. Written as DNA, the CDR3 is TGTGCCAGCAGCCTAACCTGGACGGGGGCAGAGACCCAGTACTTC.

The V call is TRBV7-9, the J call TRBJ2-2; 8 positions match TRBD1. The CDR3 covers 17 residues. Germline CDR1 and CDR2: SEHNR and FQNEAQ (reference sequence). Trimming at V came to 5 bases and at J to 1 base, leaving 9 bases not matched to a gene. CDR3 coding DNA: TGTGCCAGCAGCCGCCCAGGGGGCTGGCAGAACACCGGGGAGCTGTTTTTT. As protein: CASSRPGGWQNTGELFF.

In its sample, this clone was seen a few times. V is TRBV15 and J is TRBJ2-2; D is unresolved. Trimming took 2 bases from V and 6 from J, leaving 10 bases between them. The CDR3 is made up of 14 amino acids. Germline-derived CDR1 and CDR2 are LNHNV and YYDKDF (reference sequence). CDR3 sequence: CATSRQVPPGELFF. The CDR3 nucleotides read TGTGCCACCAGCAGACAGGTCCCTCCCGGGGAGCTGTTTTTT. Combining the CDR3 with reference TRBV15 and TRBJ2-2 gives the whole variable domain DAMVIQNPRYQVTQFGKPVTLSCSQTLNHNVMYWYQQKSSQAPKLLFHYYDKDFNNEADTPDNFQSRRPNTSFCFLDIRSPGLGDTAMYLCATSRQVPPGELFFGEGSRLTVL.

This chain joins TRBV7-2 and TRBJ2-2; the D is unclear. Trimming left V 5 bases short and J 6 bases short, with 13 bases between. From germline, CDR1 is SGHTA and CDR2 FQGNSA. The CDR3 length is 14 residues. CDR3 sequence (DNA): TGTGCCAGCAGCCATCCCTACGGGTCCGGGGAGCTGTTTTTT. Translation: CASSHPYGSGELFF.

The gene calls are TRBV5-6 and TRBJ2-5; 10 bases fit TRBD2. The length of the CDR3 is 14 residues. Germline CDR1 and CDR2: SGHDT and YYEEEE. V lost 2 bases to trimming and J lost 2 bases; unmatched junction nucleotides: 0. For the CDR3, the DNA is TGTGCCAGCAGCTTAGCGGGGGGGCAAGAGACCCAGTACTTC. It specifies CASSLAGGQETQYF. Using reference TRBV5-6 and TRBJ2-5 for the parts outside the CDR3, the full variable domain is DAGVTQSPTHLIKTRGQQVTLRCSPKSGHDTVSWYQQALGQGPQFIFQYYEEEERQRGNFPDRFSGHQFPNYSSELNVNALLLGDSALYLCASSLAGGQETQYFGPGTRLLVL.

This clone was detected only a few times. The V gene is TRBV11-2, the J gene TRBJ1-4; D not resolved. The CDR3 loop spans 14 amino acids. The ends were cut back, 8 bases at V and 8 bases at J, with 18 bases in the middle. CDR1 is SGHAT and CDR2 is FQNNGV in the germline V gene. The DNA of the CDR3 is TGTGCCAGCGGCTCGCCTCACCTCGGGGAAAAACTGTTTTTT. It translates to CASGSPHLGEKLFF.

The chain carries TRBV9 and TRBJ2-3, with D perhaps matching TRBD1 or TRBD2 (6 bases each). The V end lost 0 bases, the J end lost 1 base, and 12 bases lay between the germline ends. The length of the CDR3 is 16 residues. The germline CDR1 and CDR2 sequences are SGDLS and YYNGEE. The CDR3 loop reads CASSVVGGLGTDTQYF. CDR3 nucleotide sequence: TGTGCCAGCAGCGTAGTTGGGGGGCTAGGCACAGATACGCAGTATTTT.

The chain recombines TRBV6-6 with TRBJ2-7; D tentatively reads TRBD1 or TRBD2 (5 bases each). Germline CDR1 is MNHNY and CDR2 is SVGAGI (reference sequence). V gave up 2 bases and J gave up 3 bases, with 8 bases separating them. The length of the CDR3 is 13 residues. The CDR3 protein is CASSYGGRYEQYV. CDR3 DNA: TGTGCCAGCAGTTACGGGGGTCGCTACGAGCAGTACGTC.

V usage is TRBV4-3 and J usage is TRBJ1-2; tentative D call: TRBD1 (6 bases). CDR1 and CDR2 (germline): LGHNA, YSLEER. With 1 base removed from V and 2 bases from J, the gap between germline ends came to 11 bases. CDR3 size: 15 residues. This CDR3 is CASSQGNRENYGYTF. The CDR3 region has the DNA TGCGCCAGCAGCCAAGGGAACAGGGAAAACTATGGCTACACCTTC.

This clone occurred many times. This chain joins TRBV29-1 and TRBJ1-4; TRBD1 might be the D (6 bases). The CDR3 contains 15 residues. Germline V gives CDR1 SQVTM, CDR2 ANQGSEA. The V and J ends lost 6 bases and 7 bases respectively, with 21 bases between them. The CDR3 region has the DNA TGCAGCGTAATGGGGGGGGCAGGGAGAGGTGAAAAACTGTTTTTT. This sequence encodes CSVMGGAGRGEKLFF.

This clone was counted a few times. Its ends do not fully match the called genes, so a read error is possible. V usage is TRBV7-7 and J usage is TRBJ2-1; 10 positions agree with TRBD2. There are 14 residues in the CDR3. Germline V gene lookup returns CDR1 SSHAT and CDR2 FNYEAQ (reference sequence). The CDR3 DNA reads TGTGCTAGCAGCTTCCAGCGGGAGGGCCATGAGCAGTTCTTC. Translated, it gives CASSFQREGHEQFF.

This clone was detected only once. V usage is TRBV2 and J usage is TRBJ1-4; 10 nucleotides match TRBD1. The CDR3 is made up of 15 amino acids. Germline CDR1 is SNHLY and CDR2 is FYNNEI. The V gene end was trimmed by 6 bases and the J gene end by 8 bases; junction bases not matched to a gene: 9. CDR3 bases: TGTGCCAGCAGGGAAATGACAGGGGGCAAGGAAAAACTGTTTTTT. Translation gives CASREMTGGKEKLFF.

This chain links TRBV19 with TRBJ2-7; TRBD2 agrees at 13 bases. Germline V lookup: CDR1 LNHDA, CDR2 SQIVND (reference sequence). The length of the CDR3 is 14 residues. The V and J ends lost 5 bases and 5 bases, in that order; junction bases with no gene match: 3. The DNA for the CDR3 is TGTGCCAGTAGTGTGGGACTAGCGGGGAACGAGCAGTACTTC. This translates into CASSVGLAGNEQYF.